The present entry profiles one TCR beta chain with its context. This clone was recorded only once. What antigen it recognizes has not been identified. The sample holds no much larger clone one base away, and base qualities are not on file. In Seattle, one collaborating source enrolled patients while the infection was active and tracked those patients longitudinally over the course of disease. The collaborating institutions used their own protocols to collect whole blood in K2EDTA tubes. Collaborator samples were shipped for TCRbeta analysis as frozen whole blood, isolated PBMCs, or DNA extracted from either sample type. The data were taken from a study of blood T cell repertoires in COVID-19 (dated by TCRdb to about 2020). For context, the study as a whole: Samples covering the acute and convalescent phases of COVID-19 were provided by collaborators in the United States, Italy and Spain. The material from the prospective study consisted of cDNA or gDNA derived from T cells, B-cell-depleted T cells, or PBMCs. The dataset comprised deeply sampled blood TCRbeta repertoires from subjects exposed to, actively infected with, or recovered from COVID-19. The repertoires were released in a freely available public database meant as a resource for research on the immune response to SARS-CoV-2. Samples came from the ongoing ImmuneRACE study (first 160 participants) plus 1,254 subjects from 6 global collaborators. Sample metadata almost always included a de-identified subject ID, COVID-19 status, age in years and sex. Where available, HLA class I and class II types were obtained from metadata supplied by the sample provider rather than from assay-based typing. The paper's findings and limits, for the study overall: Clinical and demographic metadata were provided uncurated, with the amount varying by source and participant.

In the germline V gene, CDR1 corresponds to KGHSH and CDR2 to LQKENI. The CDR3 goes from the cysteine to the phenylalanine over 15 residues. Only CDR3 DNA remains: 45 bases, in frame from the first base. The V end loses 3 bases and the J end loses 1 base, and a stretch of 9 bases separates them. TCRbeta CDR3 regions were amplified from genomic DNA by means of the immunoSEQ Assay, a bias-controlled multiplex PCR. Regarding the original processing steps: The number of nucleated cells in each sample was estimated from the amplification of reference gene primers within the assay. To quantify the absolute abundance of each unique TCRbeta CDR3 rearrangement, sequence reads were collapsed and filtered. Productive Simpson clonality was computed per sample as the square root of Simpson's diversity index over productive rearrangements. TCRdb's version of the immuneACCESS table is confined to in-frame rearrangements and falls short of the full clone set. An unresolved V gene accounts for under half of the shortfall where checked; the remainder is of unknown origin. Clone size and the V and J calls come from that table; the DNA yielded D and trimming. For this sample there are 200,000 to 250,000 clones; about 88% appear just once. The biggest ten clones account for 10% of the sample.

The sample consisted of peripheral blood. The clonotype was recovered from a woman between 45 and 60 years old with COVID-19, enrolled during active disease. The chain is encoded by TRBV18 joined to TRBJ2-2, with the D gene too uncertain to name. The CDR3 protein sequence reads: CASSPTRQNTGELFF. The sequence in DNA is TGTGCCAGCTCACCTACTCGACAGAACACCGGGGAGCTGTTTTTT.